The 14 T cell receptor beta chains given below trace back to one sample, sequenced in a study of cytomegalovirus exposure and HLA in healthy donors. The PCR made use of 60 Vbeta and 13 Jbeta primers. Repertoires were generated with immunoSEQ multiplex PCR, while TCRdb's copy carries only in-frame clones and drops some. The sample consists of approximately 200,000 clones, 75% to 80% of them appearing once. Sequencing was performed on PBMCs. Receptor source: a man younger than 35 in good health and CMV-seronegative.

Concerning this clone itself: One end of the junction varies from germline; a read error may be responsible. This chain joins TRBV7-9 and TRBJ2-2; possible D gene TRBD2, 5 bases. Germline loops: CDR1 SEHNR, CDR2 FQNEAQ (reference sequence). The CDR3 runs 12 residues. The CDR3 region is CSSGPETGELFF. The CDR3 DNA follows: TGTTCCAGCGGCCCCGAAACCGGGGAGCTGTTTTTT. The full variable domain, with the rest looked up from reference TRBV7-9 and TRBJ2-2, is DTGVSQNPRHKITKRGQNVTFRCDPISEHNRLYWYRQTLGQGPEFLTYFQNEAQLEKSRLLSDRFSAERPKGSFSTLEIQRTEQGDSAMYLCSSGPETGELFFGEGSRLTVL.

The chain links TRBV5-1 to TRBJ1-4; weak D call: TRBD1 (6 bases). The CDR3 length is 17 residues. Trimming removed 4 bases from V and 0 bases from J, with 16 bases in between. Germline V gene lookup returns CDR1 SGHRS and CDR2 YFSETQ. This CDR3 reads CASSEQRRQATNEKLFF. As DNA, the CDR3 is TGCGCCAGCAGCGAACAGAGGAGACAGGCAACTAATGAAAAACTGTTTTTT.

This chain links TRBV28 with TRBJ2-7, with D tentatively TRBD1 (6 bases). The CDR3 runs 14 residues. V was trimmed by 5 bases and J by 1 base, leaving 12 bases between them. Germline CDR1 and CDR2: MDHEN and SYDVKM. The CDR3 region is CASSMGGTSYEQYF. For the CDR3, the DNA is TGTGCCAGCAGTATGGGTGGGACATCCTACGAGCAGTACTTC.

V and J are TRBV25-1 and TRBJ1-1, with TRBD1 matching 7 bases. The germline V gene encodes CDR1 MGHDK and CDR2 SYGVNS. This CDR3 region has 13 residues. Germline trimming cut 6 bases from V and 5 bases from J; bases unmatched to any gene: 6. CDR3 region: CASRETGRTEAFF. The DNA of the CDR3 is TGTGCCAGCAGGGAGACAGGGAGGACTGAAGCTTTCTTT.

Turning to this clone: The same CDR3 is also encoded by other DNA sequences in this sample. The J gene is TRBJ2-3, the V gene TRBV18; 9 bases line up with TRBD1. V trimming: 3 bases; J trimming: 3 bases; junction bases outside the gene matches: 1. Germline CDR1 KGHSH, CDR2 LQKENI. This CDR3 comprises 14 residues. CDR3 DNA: TGTGCCAGCTCACCGACAGGGGGTACAGATACGCAGTATTTT. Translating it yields CASSPTGGTDTQYF.

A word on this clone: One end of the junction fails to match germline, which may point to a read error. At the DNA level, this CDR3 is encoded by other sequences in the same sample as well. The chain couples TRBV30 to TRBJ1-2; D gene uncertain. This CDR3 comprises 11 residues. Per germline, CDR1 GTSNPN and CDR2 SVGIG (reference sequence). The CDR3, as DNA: TGCGCCTGGAGGAGTAACTACGGCTACACCTTC. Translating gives CAWRSNYGYTF.

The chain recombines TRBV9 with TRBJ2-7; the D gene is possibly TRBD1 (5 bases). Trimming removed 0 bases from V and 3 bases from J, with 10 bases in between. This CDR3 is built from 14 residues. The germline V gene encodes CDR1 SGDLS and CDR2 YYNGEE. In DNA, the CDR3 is TGTGCCAGCAGCGTAGATGACAGCTACTACGAGCAGTACTTC. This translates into CASSVDDSYYEQYF.

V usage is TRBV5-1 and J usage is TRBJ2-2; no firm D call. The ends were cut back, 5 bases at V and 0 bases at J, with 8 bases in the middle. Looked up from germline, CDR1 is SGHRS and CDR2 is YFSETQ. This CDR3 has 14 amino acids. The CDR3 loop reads CASRMTPNTGELFF. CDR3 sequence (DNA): TGCGCCAGCAGAATGACTCCGAACACCGGGGAGCTGTTTTTT.

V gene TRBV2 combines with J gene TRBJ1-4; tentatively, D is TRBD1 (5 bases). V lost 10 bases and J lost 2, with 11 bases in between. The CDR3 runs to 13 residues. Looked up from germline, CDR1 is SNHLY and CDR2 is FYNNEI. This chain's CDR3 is CAMRQNTNEKLFF. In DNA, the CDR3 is TGTGCCATGAGACAGAACACTAATGAAAAACTGTTTTTT.

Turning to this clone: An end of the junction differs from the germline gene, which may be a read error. The DNA for the CDR3 is TGTGCCAGCATTACCGGGACTGAGCCGTTCTTC. This sequence encodes CASITGTEPFF. The V call is TRBV2, the J call TRBJ2-1, with D possibly matching TRBD2 (6 bases). The germline CDR1 and CDR2 sequences are SNHLY and FYNNEI. This CDR3 is 11 amino acids long.

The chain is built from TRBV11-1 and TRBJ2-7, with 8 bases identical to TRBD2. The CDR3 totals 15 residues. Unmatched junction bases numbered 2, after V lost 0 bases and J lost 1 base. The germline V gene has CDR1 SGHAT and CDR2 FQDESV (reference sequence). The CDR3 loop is CASSLASGESYEQYF. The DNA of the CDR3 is TGTGCCAGCAGCTTAGCTAGCGGGGAATCCTACGAGCAGTACTTC. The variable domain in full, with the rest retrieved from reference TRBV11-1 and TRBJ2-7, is EAEVAQSPRYKITEKSQAVAFWCDPISGHATLYWYRQILGQGPELLVQFQDESVVDDSQLPKDRFSAERLKGVDSTLKIQPAELGDSAMYLCASSLASGESYEQYFGPGTRLTVT.

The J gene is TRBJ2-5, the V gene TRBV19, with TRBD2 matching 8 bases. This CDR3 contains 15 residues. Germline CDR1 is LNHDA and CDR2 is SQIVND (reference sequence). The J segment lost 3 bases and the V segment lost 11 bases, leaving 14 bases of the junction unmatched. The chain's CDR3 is CASSGSGGGEETQYF. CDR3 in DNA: TGTGCCTCTTCCGGGAGCGGGGGCGGGGAAGAGACCCAGTACTTC.

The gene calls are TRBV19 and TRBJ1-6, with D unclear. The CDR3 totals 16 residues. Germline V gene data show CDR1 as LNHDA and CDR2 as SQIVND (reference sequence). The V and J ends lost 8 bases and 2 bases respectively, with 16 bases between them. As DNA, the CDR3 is TGTGCCAGTCAGGTGGAGGGAGTTACCTATAATTCACCCCTCCACTTT. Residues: CASQVEGVTYNSPLHF.

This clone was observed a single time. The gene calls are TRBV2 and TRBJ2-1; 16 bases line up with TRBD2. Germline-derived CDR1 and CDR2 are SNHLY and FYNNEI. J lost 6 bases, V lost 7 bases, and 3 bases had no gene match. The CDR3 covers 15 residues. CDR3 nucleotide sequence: TGTGCCAGCATGGGACTAGCGGGAGGGCCCAATGAGCAGTTCTTC. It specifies CASMGLAGGPNEQFF.